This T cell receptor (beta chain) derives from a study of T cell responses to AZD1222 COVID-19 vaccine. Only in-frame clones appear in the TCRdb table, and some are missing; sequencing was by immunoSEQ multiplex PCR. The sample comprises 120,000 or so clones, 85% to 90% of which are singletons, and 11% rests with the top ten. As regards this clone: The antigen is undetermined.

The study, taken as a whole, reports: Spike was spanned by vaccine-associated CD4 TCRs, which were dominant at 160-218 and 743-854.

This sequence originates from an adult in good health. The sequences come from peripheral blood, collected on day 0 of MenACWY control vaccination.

CDR3 coding DNA: TGTGCCAGCAGGGGGACAGGGGGGGAGACCCAGTACTTC. Residues: CASRGTGGETQYF. The chain employs TRBV6-5 and TRBJ2-5; TRBD1 matches 11 bases. From germline, CDR1 is MNHEY and CDR2 SVGAGI. This CDR3 spans 13 amino acids. Trimming cost V 6 bases and J 5 bases; bases outside gene matches: 2.